The source of this T cell receptor (beta chain) is a study of cytotoxic CD8 clonotypes in ibrutinib-treated CLL. Points from the study as a whole: Age-matched healthy donor levels were exceeded by baseline clonality, which tracked circulating CD8+ T-cell counts.

The protocol was immunoSEQ multiplex PCR, while the TCRdb copy is restricted to in-frame clones and leaves out a portion. The sample lists approximately 190,000 clones, roughly three quarters seen once, with over 9.5% in the top ten. Concerning this clone itself: What it recognizes is unknown.

Trimming took off 0 bases at V and 5 bases at J, with 14 bases between the two ends. The CDR3 sequence is 15 residues long. Per germline, CDR1 SGHAT and CDR2 FQNNGV. This receptor was obtained from a human donor with chronic lymphocytic leukemia. This chain links TRBV11-2 with TRBJ2-7, with D perhaps being TRBD1 or TRBD2 (6 bases each). Source: PBMCs, taken after 12 months of ibrutinib treatment. The CDR3 bases are TGTGCCAGCAGCTTAGATCTTGGAGGGGGGCACGAGCAGTACTTC. Protein sequence: CASSLDLGGGHEQYF. Full variable domain (outside the CDR3, taken from reference TRBV11-2 and TRBJ2-7): EAGVAQSPRYKIIEKRQSVAFWCNPISGHATLYWYQQILGQGPKLLIQFQNNGVVDDSQLPKDRFSAERLKGVDSTLKIQPAKLEDSAVYLCASSLDLGGGHEQYFGPGTRLTVT.